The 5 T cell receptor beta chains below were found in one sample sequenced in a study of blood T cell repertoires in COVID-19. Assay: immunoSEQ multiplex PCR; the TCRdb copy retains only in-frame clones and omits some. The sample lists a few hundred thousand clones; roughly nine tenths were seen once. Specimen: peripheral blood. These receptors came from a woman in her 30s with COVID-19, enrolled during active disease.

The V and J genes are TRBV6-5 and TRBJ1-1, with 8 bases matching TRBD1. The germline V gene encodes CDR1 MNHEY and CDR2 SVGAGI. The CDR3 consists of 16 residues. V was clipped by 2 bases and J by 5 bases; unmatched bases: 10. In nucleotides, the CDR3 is TGTGCCAGCAGTTACGGGCAGGGGGCAGGTGGGACTGAAGCTTTCTTT. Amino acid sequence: CASSYGQGAGGTEAFF.

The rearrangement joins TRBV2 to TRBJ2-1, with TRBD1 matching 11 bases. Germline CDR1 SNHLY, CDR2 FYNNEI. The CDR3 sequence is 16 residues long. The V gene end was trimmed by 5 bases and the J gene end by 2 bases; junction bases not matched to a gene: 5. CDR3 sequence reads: CASSHPGQGAYNEQFF. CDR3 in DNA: TGTGCCAGCAGTCACCCGGGACAGGGGGCCTACAATGAGCAGTTCTTC. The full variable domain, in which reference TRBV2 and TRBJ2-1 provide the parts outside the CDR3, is EPEVTQTPSHQVTQMGQEVILRCVPISNHLYFYWYRQILGQKVEFLVSFYNNEISEKSEIFDDQFSVERPDGSNFTLKIRSTKLEDSAMYFCASSHPGQGAYNEQFFGPGTRLTVL.

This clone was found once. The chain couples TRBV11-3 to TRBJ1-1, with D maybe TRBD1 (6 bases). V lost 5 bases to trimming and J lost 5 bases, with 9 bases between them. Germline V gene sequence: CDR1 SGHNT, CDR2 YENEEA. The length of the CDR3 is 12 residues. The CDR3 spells CASSPGVTEAFF. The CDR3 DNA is TGTGCCAGCAGCCCAGGGGTAACTGAAGCTTTCTTT.

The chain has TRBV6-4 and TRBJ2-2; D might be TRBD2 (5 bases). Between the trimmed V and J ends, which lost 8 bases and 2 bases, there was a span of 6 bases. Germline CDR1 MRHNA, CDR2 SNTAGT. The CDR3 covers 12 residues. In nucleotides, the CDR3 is TGTGCCAGCGGGAGCAACACCGGGGAGCTGTTTTTT. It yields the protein CASGSNTGELFF.

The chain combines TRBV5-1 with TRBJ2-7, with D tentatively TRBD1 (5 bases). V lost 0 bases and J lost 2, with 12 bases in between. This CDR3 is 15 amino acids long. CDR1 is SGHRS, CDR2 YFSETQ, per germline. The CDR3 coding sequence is TGCGCCAGCAGCTTGGGCAGGGTCAGGCCCTACGAGCAGTACTTC. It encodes CASSLGRVRPYEQYF.